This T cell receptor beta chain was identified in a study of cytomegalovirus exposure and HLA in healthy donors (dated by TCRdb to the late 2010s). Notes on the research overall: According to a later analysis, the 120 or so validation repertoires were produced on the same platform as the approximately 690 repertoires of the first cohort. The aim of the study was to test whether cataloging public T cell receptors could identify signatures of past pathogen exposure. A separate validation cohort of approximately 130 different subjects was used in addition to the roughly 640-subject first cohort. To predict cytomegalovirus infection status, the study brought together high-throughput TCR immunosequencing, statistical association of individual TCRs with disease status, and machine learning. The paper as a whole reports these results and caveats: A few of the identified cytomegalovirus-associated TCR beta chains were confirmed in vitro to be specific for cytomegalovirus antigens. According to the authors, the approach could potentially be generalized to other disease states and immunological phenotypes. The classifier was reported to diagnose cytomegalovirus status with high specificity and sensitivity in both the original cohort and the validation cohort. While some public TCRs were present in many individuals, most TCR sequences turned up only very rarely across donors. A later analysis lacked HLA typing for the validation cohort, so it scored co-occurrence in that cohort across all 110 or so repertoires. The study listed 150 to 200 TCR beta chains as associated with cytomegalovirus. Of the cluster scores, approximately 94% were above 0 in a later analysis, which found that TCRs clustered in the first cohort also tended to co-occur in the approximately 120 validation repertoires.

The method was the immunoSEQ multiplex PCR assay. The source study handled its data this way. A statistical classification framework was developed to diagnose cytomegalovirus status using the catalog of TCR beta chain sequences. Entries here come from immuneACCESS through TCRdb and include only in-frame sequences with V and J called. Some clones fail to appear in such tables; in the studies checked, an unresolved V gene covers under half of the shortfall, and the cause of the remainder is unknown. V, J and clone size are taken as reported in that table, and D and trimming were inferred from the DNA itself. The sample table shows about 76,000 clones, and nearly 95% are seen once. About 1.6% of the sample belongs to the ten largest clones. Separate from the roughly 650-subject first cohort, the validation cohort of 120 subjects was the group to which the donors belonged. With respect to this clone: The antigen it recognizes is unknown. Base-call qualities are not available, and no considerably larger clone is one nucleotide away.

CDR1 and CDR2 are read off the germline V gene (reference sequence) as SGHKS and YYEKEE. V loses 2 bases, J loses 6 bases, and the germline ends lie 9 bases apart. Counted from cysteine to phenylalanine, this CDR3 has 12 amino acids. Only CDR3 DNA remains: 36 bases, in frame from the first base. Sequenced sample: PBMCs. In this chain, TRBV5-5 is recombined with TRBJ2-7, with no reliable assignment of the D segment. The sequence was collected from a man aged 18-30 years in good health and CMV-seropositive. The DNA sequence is TGTGCCAGCAGCTTTTCGTCTCTCGAGCAGTACTTC. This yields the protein CASSFSSLEQYF.